The sequence of this T cell receptor beta chain was determined in a study of shared clonotypes between healthy human individuals. The method was immunoSEQ multiplex PCR; TCRdb's version includes in-frame clones alone and lacks a portion of them. Of some 2,500,000 clones in the sample, 80% to 95% were seen once. V lost 4 bases, J lost 4 bases, and 15 bases stayed unmatched. Looked up from germline, CDR1 is GTSNPN and CDR2 is SVGIG (reference sequence). The CDR3 covers 17 residues. The chain carries TRBV30 and TRBJ2-7; TRBD2 matches 11 bases. Sequencing was carried out using naive CD4+ T cells from PBMCs. As to subset: CD45RA+ positively selected. The source is a man in his late teens or twenties in good health. Some clones in this sample may be carry-over from other donors' samples. For the CDR3, the DNA is TGTGCCTGGACCGGGGCCCCTACTAGCGGGAGTATGTACGAGCAGTACTTC. This codes for CAWTGAPTSGSMYEQYF. The full variable domain, in which reference TRBV30 and TRBJ2-7 provide the parts outside the CDR3, is SQTIHQWPATLVQPVGSPLSLECTVEGTSNPNLYWYRQAAGRGLQLLFYSVGIGQISSEVPQNLSASRPQDRQFILSSKKLLLSDSGFYLCAWTGAPTSGSMYEQYFGPGTRLTVT.